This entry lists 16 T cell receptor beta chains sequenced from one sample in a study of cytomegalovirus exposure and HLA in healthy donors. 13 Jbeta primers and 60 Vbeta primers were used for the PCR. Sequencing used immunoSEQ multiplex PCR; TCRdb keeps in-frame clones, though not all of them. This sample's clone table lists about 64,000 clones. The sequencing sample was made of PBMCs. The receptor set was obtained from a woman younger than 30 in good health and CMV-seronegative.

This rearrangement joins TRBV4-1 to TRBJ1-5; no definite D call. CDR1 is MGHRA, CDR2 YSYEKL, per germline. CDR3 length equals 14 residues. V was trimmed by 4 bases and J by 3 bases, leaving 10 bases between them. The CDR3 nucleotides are TGCGCCAGCAGCCGGGAGAGAAACAATCAGCCCCAGCATTTT. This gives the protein CASSRERNNQPQHF.

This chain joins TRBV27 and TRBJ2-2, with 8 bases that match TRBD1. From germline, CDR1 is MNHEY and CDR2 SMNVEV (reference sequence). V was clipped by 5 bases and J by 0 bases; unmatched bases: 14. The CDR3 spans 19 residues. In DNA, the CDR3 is TGTGCCAGCAGTCCGTATTCCCCTACAGGGGGACCGAACACCGGGGAGCTGTTTTTT. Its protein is CASSPYSPTGGPNTGELFF.

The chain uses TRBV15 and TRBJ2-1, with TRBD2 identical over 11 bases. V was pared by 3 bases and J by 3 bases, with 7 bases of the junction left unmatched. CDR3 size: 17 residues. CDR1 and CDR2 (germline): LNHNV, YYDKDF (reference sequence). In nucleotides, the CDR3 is TGTGCCACCAGCAGTGACCCGACTAGCGGGAACTACAATGAGCAGTTCTTC. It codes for CATSSDPTSGNYNEQFF. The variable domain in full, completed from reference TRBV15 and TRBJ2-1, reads DAMVIQNPRYQVTQFGKPVTLSCSQTLNHNVMYWYQQKSSQAPKLLFHYYDKDFNNEADTPDNFQSRRPNTSFCFLDIRSPGLGDTAMYLCATSSDPTSGNYNEQFFGPGTRLTVL.

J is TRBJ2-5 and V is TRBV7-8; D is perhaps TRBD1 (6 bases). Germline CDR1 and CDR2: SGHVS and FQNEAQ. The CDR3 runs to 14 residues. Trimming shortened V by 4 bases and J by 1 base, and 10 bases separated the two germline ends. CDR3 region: CASSSRGTQETQYF. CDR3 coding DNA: TGTGCCAGCAGCTCTAGGGGGACCCAAGAGACCCAGTACTTC. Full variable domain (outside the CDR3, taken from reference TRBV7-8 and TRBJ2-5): GAGVSQSPRYKVAKRGQDVALRCDPISGHVSLFWYQQALGQGPEFLTYFQNEAQLDKSGLPSDRFFAERPEGSVSTLKIQRTQQEDSAVYLCASSSRGTQETQYFGPGTRLLVL.

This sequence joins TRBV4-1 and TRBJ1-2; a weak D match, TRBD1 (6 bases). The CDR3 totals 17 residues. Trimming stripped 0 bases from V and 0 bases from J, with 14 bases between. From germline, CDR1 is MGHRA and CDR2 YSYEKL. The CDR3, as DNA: TGCGCCAGCAGCCAAGACCTGGGGGCGGCTTCTAACTATGGCTACACCTTC. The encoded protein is CASSQDLGAASNYGYTF.

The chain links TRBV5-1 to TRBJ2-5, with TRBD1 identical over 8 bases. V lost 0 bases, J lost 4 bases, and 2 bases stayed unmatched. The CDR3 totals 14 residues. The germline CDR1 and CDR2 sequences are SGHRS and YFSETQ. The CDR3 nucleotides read TGCGCCAGCAGCTTGGGACAGGGGAGAGAGACCCAGTACTTC. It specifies CASSLGQGRETQYF.

The DNA for the CDR3 is TGCGCCAGCAGCCGCGGCAACACGGGACTAGCCCACAATGAGCAGTTCTTC. This gives the protein CASSRGNTGLAHNEQFF. The genes are TRBV4-1 and TRBJ2-1, with 9 bases matching TRBD2. J was trimmed by 5 bases and V by 4 bases; bases with no gene match: 12. This CDR3 has 17 residues. Germline V gene sequence: CDR1 MGHRA, CDR2 YSYEKL.

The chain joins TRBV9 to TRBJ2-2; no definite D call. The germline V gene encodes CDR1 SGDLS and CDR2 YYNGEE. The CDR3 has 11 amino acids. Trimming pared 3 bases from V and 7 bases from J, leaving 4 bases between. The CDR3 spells CASSERGELFF. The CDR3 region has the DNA TGTGCCAGCAGCGAGCGCGGGGAGCTGTTTTTT.

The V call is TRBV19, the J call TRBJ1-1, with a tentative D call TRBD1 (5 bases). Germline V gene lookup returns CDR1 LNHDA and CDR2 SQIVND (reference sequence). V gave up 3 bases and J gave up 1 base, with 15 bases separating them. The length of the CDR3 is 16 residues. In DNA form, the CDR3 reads TGTGCCAGTAGTATCCCGTCTTCTGGACAGAACACTGAAGCTTTCTTT. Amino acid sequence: CASSIPSSGQNTEAFF.

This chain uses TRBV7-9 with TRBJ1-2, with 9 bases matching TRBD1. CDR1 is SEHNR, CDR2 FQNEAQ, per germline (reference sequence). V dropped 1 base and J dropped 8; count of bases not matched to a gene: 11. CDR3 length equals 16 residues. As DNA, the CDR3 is TGTGCCAGCAGCTTAGAGGGGGACAGGGTAGGAAGAGGCTACACCTTC. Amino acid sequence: CASSLEGDRVGRGYTF.

This CDR3 is CAWSRSQGTQYF. The CDR3 DNA reads as TGTGCCTGGAGTAGGTCACAGGGGACCCAGTACTTC. The gene calls are TRBV30 and TRBJ2-5, with D perhaps matching TRBD1 (6 bases). The CDR3 runs to 12 residues. V shed 2 bases and J shed 7 bases, with 11 bases lying between them. Germline values: CDR1 GTSNPN, CDR2 SVGIG (reference sequence).

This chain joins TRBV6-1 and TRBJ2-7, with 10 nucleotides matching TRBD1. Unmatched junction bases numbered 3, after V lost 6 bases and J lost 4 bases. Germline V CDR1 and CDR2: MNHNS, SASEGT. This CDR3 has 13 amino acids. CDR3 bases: TGTGCCAGCAGCGGACAGGGGGTATACGAGCAGTACTTC. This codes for CASSGQGVYEQYF.

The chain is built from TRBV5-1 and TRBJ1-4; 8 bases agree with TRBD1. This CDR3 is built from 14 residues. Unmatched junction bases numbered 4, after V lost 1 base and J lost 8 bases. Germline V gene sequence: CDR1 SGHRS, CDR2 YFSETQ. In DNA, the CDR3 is TGCGCCAGCAGCTTGTCCAGGGGGCGCGAAAAACTGTTTTTT. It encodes CASSLSRGREKLFF.

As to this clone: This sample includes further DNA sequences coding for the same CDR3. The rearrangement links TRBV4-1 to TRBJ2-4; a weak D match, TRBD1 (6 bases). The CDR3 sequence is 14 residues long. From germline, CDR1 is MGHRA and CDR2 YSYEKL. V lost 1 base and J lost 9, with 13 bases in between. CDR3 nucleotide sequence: TGCGCCAGCAGCCAAGCCGGACAGCGAATCATTCAGTACTTC. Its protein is CASSQAGQRIIQYF.

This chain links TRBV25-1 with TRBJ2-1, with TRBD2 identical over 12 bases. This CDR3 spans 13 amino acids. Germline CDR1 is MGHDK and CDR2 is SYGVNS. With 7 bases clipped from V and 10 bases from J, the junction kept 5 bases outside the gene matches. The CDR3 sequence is CASTTSGRSEQFF. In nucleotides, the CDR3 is TGTGCCAGCACGACTAGCGGGAGAAGCGAGCAGTTCTTC.

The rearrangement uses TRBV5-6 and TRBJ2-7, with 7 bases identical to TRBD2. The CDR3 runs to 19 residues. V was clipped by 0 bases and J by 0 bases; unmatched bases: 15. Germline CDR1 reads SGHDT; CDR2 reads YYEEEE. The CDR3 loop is CASSLGAYLREVSSYEQYF. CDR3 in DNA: TGTGCCAGCAGCTTGGGTGCATACCTACGGGAGGTTAGCTCCTACGAGCAGTACTTC.